This paragraph covers one T cell receptor beta chain sequence. In its sample, this clonotype was seen once. Its antigen is currently not known. An end of the junction does not agree with germline; a read error may underlie this. The receptor library was made with multiplex PCR. TCRdb shows the sequencer as Illumina HiSeq 2500. Following protocols modified from ARM-PCR, the researchers constructed TCRbeta libraries through three rounds of nested PCR with primers (Table S4). PCR products of 200-500 bp were gel-excised and purified with the QIAquick gel extraction kit before sequencing. The source study handled its data this way. Reads were cleaned with Trimmomatic, merged with FLASH into complete CDR3 sequences, and assigned to V(D)J germline segments with MiTCR. Clonal diversity was calculated as the inverse Simpson's index using VDJtools. Productive reads were defined as in-frame sequences without a premature stop codon. Using fastp trimming at Q25 and MiXCR clonotype assembly, TCRdb reanalyzed the public sequencing data and kept in-frame beta chains. A single entry per CDR3 protein holds the most common genes and DNA from its merged rows. The V and J calls reflect TCRdb's pipeline rather than the authors' work. For this sample there are approximately 120,000 distinct CDR3 sequences; about 66% appear just once. Of the sample, 13% falls within the top ten clones.

The entry originates in a study of tumor and adjacent non-tumor tissue in lung cancer listed by TCRdb under 2018. With respect to the entire study: By cancer type, the cohort comprised some twelve adenocarcinoma patients, 2 squamous cell carcinoma patients and 1 small cell lung cancer patient. Ages among the roughly 15 patients ranged from about 31 to 85 years, there were 10 men and 5 women, and disease was at TNM stage I to III. Sequencing produced 130 million or so productive TCRbeta reads in total, an average of about 4 million reads per sample. The study compared bulk TCRbeta repertoires from lung tumor tissue and matched distant non-tumor lung tissue of roughly 15 lung cancer patients. TCRbeta CDR3 sequencing was performed on around 30 paired specimens, with one tumor sample and one normal lung sample collected per patient. What the study reported, not specific to this receptor: Only roughly 16 patients were in the cohort, and the authors stated that larger samples and more detailed clinical data are needed. In normal lung, the top 100 clones accounted for a significantly larger cumulative share of the repertoire than in tumor tissue. TCR diversity was significantly higher in younger patients, and greater tumor TCR diversity was associated with shorter overall survival and shorter disease-free survival. Because peripheral blood was not sequenced, blood TCRbeta repertoires in the lung cancer patients of the study were not examined. The sequencing platform is not named in the methods, and unique molecular identifiers are not mentioned. TCR diversity (inverse Simpson) was significantly higher in tumor than in normal lung tissue (roughly 430 vs 170, P = 0.0075, Mann-Whitney U test).

The germline V gene sets CDR1 to SGHNT and CDR2 to YENEEA. Including the terminal cysteine and phenylalanine, the CDR3 comprises 19 residues. The kept DNA is CDR3 alone, 57 bases in frame from the first base. Bulk unsorted tissue served as the source for RNA extraction, and RNA quality was assessed using a NanoDrop ND-1000 and an Agilent 2100. Newly diagnosed lung cancer patients without prior chemotherapy who had been admitted for thoracic surgery in China between August and November 2014 were enrolled as donors. Anyone who had undergone radiotherapy or chemotherapy before, or who had another cancer at the same time, was left out of the study. Pieces of surgical tissue measuring 1-2 cm3 were kept in RNAlater solution and held at -80 degrees C until needed.

The sequence was obtained from a man in his thirties or forties with non-small cell lung cancer. Sequenced: lung tumor tissue. The rearranged chain carries TRBV11-3 and TRBJ2-3; the D gene remains uncertain. CDR3 sequence: CASSLDQSTTATSTDTQYF. The DNA sequence follows: TGTGCCAGCAGTTTAGATCAATCCACAACGGCTACCAGCACAGATACGCAGTATTTT.